This passage covers 25 T cell receptor beta chains from one sample sequenced in a study of siplizumab effects on memory and regulatory T cells. Sequencing was performed with immunoSEQ multiplex PCR; in TCRdb, only in-frame clones are kept and a portion is missing. Of about 100,000 clones listed, 75% to 95% are singletons. The sample was CD4+ T cells sorted from blood. These receptors were taken from a human donor in good health. Some clones in this sample may be carry-over from other donors' samples.

The V and J genes are TRBV5-1 and TRBJ1-1, with TRBD1 as a possible D gene (6 bases). V lost 2 bases to trimming and J lost 3 bases, with 11 bases between them. Germline CDR1 and CDR2: SGHRS and YFSETQ. The CDR3 consists of 14 residues. This CDR3 is CASSFPGADTEAFF. In DNA, the CDR3 is TGCGCCAGCAGCTTTCCAGGGGCGGACACTGAAGCTTTCTTT.

CDR3 residues: CASSEEGSTYNEQFF. The CDR3 region has the DNA TGTGCCAGCAGTGAAGAGGGTAGTACCTACAATGAGCAGTTCTTC. The J gene is TRBJ2-1, the V gene TRBV2, with unresolved D. Trimming cost V 1 base and J 2 bases, with 9 bases left between them. The CDR3 consists of 15 residues. Germline lookup yields CDR1 SNHLY and CDR2 FYNNEI.

This chain connects TRBV6-6 to TRBJ2-7; 8 nucleotides line up with TRBD2. Germline V lookup: CDR1 MNHNY, CDR2 SVGAGI (reference sequence). The V and J ends lost 4 bases and 2 bases, in that order; junction bases with no gene match: 7. The CDR3 totals 15 residues. CDR3 region: CASSSQRERTYEQYF. The CDR3 DNA reads TGTGCCAGCAGTTCCCAGCGGGAGCGAACCTACGAGCAGTACTTC.

The chain employs TRBV19 and TRBJ2-3, with 7 positions matching TRBD1. CDR1 LNHDA and CDR2 SQIVND come from the germline V gene (reference sequence). CDR3 length: 14 amino acids. Trimming at V came to 5 bases and at J to 4 bases, leaving 6 bases not matched to a gene. CDR3 DNA sequence: TGTGCCAGTAGTTTAGGGGGCCGGGCAGATACGCAGTATTTT. This gives the protein CASSLGGRADTQYF.

The chain recombines TRBV28 with TRBJ2-7; D is unresolved. Germline-derived CDR1 and CDR2 are MDHEN and SYDVKM. The ends were cut back, 1 base at V and 7 bases at J, with 11 bases in the middle. The CDR3 has 13 amino acids. CDR3 sequence reads: CASSLYSRPEQYF. Here the CDR3 DNA reads TGTGCCAGCAGTTTATATTCCCGACCTGAGCAGTACTTC.

The V and J genes are TRBV11-2 and TRBJ1-5; weak D call: TRBD1 (5 bases). V lost 0 bases to trimming and J lost 7 bases, with 13 bases between them. CDR3 length: 15 residues. The germline CDR1 and CDR2 sequences are SGHAT and FQNNGV. The CDR3 nucleotides read TGTGCCAGCAGCTTAGACGCGGGGGAAGGACAGCCCCAGCATTTT. This codes for CASSLDAGEGQPQHF.

This clone has just one count. This chain joins TRBV5-1 and TRBJ2-1, with D unclear. The V end was cut by 4 bases, the J end by 6 bases, with 17 bases between. Germline-derived CDR1 and CDR2 are SGHRS and YFSETQ. The CDR3 has 15 amino acids. In nucleotides, the CDR3 is TGCGCCAGCAGCCAGGACCTATCGGTGCTCAATGAGCAGTTCTTC. This translates into CASSQDLSVLNEQFF.

The genes are TRBV29-1 and TRBJ2-3, with D perhaps TRBD1 (5 bases). Deletions cut 1 base from V and 0 bases from J, with 8 bases between. The V gene's germline CDR1 is SQVTM and CDR2 ANQGSEA. This CDR3 region has 14 residues. CDR3 amino acids: CSVEGGSSTDTQYF. The DNA of the CDR3 is TGCAGCGTTGAAGGGGGCTCTAGCACAGATACGCAGTATTTT.

V usage is TRBV5-1 and J usage is TRBJ1-1; D may be TRBD1 (5 bases). CDR1 SGHRS and CDR2 YFSETQ come from the germline V gene. Trimming removed 0 bases from V and 1 base from J, with 10 bases in between. The CDR3 is 15 residues long. The CDR3: CASSLGGPKNTEAFF. The CDR3 coding sequence is TGCGCCAGCAGCTTGGGGGGACCGAAGAACACTGAAGCTTTCTTT.

J is TRBJ2-7 and V is TRBV2, with D perhaps matching TRBD1 or TRBD2 (5 bases each). V was shortened by 10 bases and J by 4 bases, with 17 bases between the two germline ends. Germline assignment: CDR1 SNHLY and CDR2 FYNNEI. CDR3 length: 13 residues. This chain's CDR3 is CATGPGRTYEQYF. Here the CDR3 DNA reads TGTGCCACCGGACCGGGACGAACTTACGAGCAGTACTTC.

The J gene is TRBJ2-3, the V gene TRBV4-1; 8 positions match TRBD2. The junction had 5 bases not matched to a gene; V was cut back by 5 bases and J by 1 base. The length of the CDR3 is 15 residues. CDR1 is MGHRA and CDR2 is YSYEKL in the germline V gene. The CDR3 coding sequence is TGCGCCAGCAGCATTCCGGGGGGGCGCACAGATACGCAGTATTTT. It specifies CASSIPGGRTDTQYF.

V is TRBV5-1 and J is TRBJ2-7; the match to TRBD2 covers 9 bases. In germline, CDR1 is SGHRS, CDR2 YFSETQ. This CDR3 region has 15 residues. J gave up 2 bases and V 1 base, and 4 bases lay outside the gene matches. CDR3 DNA: TGCGCCAGCAGCTTGAGACTAGCGGAAACCTACGAGCAGTACTTC. Amino acids: CASSLRLAETYEQYF.

This chain uses TRBV19 with TRBJ2-7; maybe TRBD1 (6 bases). Germline V gene data show CDR1 as LNHDA and CDR2 as SQIVND (reference sequence). The ends were cut back, 4 bases at V and 1 base at J, with 14 bases in the middle. CDR3 size: 15 residues. In DNA, the CDR3 is TGTGCCAGTAGTACCAAACCGACAGGATCCTACGAGCAGTACTTC. Its protein product is CASSTKPTGSYEQYF.

The CDR3 DNA reads TGTGCCAGCAGCCGGACTACCAGCTCCTACGAGCAGTACTTC. Its translation is CASSRTTSSYEQYF. This chain links TRBV6-5 with TRBJ2-7; tentative D call: TRBD2 (6 bases). This CDR3 region has 14 residues. CDR1 MNHEY and CDR2 SVGAGI come from the germline V gene. The V end lost 6 bases, the J end lost 0 bases, and 12 bases lay between the germline ends.

The chain carries TRBV7-3 and TRBJ1-1; D uncertain. The ends were cut back, 1 base at V and 0 bases at J, with 3 bases in the middle. The CDR3 spans 13 residues. Germline CDR1 and CDR2: SGHTA and FQGTGA. CDR3 sequence reads: CASSLKVNTEAFF. In DNA, the CDR3 is TGTGCCAGCAGCTTAAAAGTGAACACTGAAGCTTTCTTT.

The genes are TRBV28 and TRBJ2-1; D is possibly TRBD1 or TRBD2 (5 bases each). This CDR3 region has 14 residues. Germline CDR1 and CDR2: MDHEN and SYDVKM. V was trimmed by 7 bases and J by 8 bases, leaving 18 bases between them. The CDR3 reads CASKTGTQGYEQFF. CDR3 bases: TGTGCCAGCAAAACCGGGACCCAAGGCTATGAGCAGTTCTTC.

The chain couples TRBV7-6 to TRBJ1-2; D is possibly TRBD1 (6 bases). The CDR3 extends over 16 amino acids. CDR1 and CDR2 (germline): SGHVS, FNYEAQ. V lost 2 bases and J lost 2, with 15 bases in between. CDR3 DNA: TGTGCCAGCAGCTTAAATGGTTTTGGGACAAACTATGGCTACACCTTC. Protein: CASSLNGFGTNYGYTF.

The V gene is TRBV19, the J gene TRBJ1-1; D possibly corresponds to TRBD1 (6 bases). Trimming shortened V by 4 bases and J by 1 base, and 16 bases separated the two germline ends. This CDR3 contains 16 residues. CDR1 is LNHDA, CDR2 SQIVND, per germline (reference sequence). The CDR3 region has the DNA TGTGCCAGTAGTACGGCCGCGGGGACAACGAACACTGAAGCTTTCTTT. This translates into CASSTAAGTTNTEAFF.

This chain links TRBV18 with TRBJ1-5; TRBD1 might be the D (6 bases). In germline, CDR1 is KGHSH, CDR2 LQKENI. Trimming removed 3 bases from V and 2 bases from J, with 14 bases in between. The CDR3 is 16 residues long. The CDR3 DNA sequence: TGTGCCAGCTCACCTGGTTCAGGGGAAGGCAATCAGCCCCAGCATTTT. Translating gives CASSPGSGEGNQPQHF.

The chain recombines TRBV5-1 with TRBJ1-2, with a possible D match to TRBD1 (5 bases). This CDR3 has 14 residues. Trimming cost V 0 bases and J 6 bases, with 12 bases left between them. Looked up from germline, CDR1 is SGHRS and CDR2 is YFSETQ. CDR3 nucleotides: TGCGCCAGCAGCTTGGCCTTGGGGGTAGATGGCTACACCTTC. It yields the protein CASSLALGVDGYTF.

The V call is TRBV9, the J call TRBJ2-7; D is undetermined. CDR3 length equals 14 residues. CDR1 is SGDLS, CDR2 YYNGEE, per germline. Trimming took 3 bases from V and 0 from J, leaving 10 bases between them. The CDR3 region is CASSAGRSSYEQYF. CDR3 in DNA: TGTGCCAGCAGCGCCGGACGCAGCTCCTACGAGCAGTACTTC.

For this clone: Relative to the germline gene, one junction end is altered; a read error may explain this. Other DNA sequences in the same sample also yield this CDR3. This rearrangement joins TRBV11-2 to TRBJ1-4, with 9 bases that match TRBD1. The germline V gene has CDR1 SGHAT and CDR2 FQNNGV. The CDR3 has 15 residues. CDR3 DNA: TGTGCCAGCAGTTTCGGGACAGGGACTAAGGAAAAACTGTTTTTT. Translation: CASSFGTGTKEKLFF.

The chain uses TRBV13 and TRBJ2-3; 10 bases line up with TRBD2. J was trimmed by 2 bases and V by 5 bases; bases with no gene match: 4. Per germline, CDR1 PRHDT and CDR2 FYEKMQ (reference sequence). CDR3 length equals 15 residues. This chain's CDR3 is CASSPSGRATDTQYF. Written as DNA, the CDR3 is TGTGCCAGCAGCCCAAGCGGGAGGGCCACAGATACGCAGTATTTT.

The chain couples TRBV5-3 to TRBJ1-5; D perhaps matches TRBD1 (5 bases). Being an ORF, TRBV5-3 has a function that is uncertain. This CDR3 is built from 17 residues. V was pared by 9 bases and J by 0 bases, with 22 bases between. CDR3 in DNA: TGTGCCATAGACCGGGACCTCACTCTTTATAGCAATCAGCCCCAGCATTTT. Its translation is CAIDRDLTLYSNQPQHF.

The chain is built from TRBV14 and TRBJ1-2; the D gene is possibly TRBD1 (5 bases). This CDR3 region has 15 residues. V lost 2 bases to trimming and J lost 4 bases, with 14 bases between them. Germline loops: CDR1 SGHDN, CDR2 FVKESK. Here the CDR3 reads CASSQLLGHSYGYTF. The CDR3 nucleotides are TGTGCCAGCAGCCAATTGCTGGGGCACAGCTATGGCTACACCTTC. The variable domain in full, completed from reference TRBV14 and TRBJ1-2, reads EAGVTQFPSHSVIEKGQTVTLRCDPISGHDNLYWYRRVMGKEIKFLLHFVKESKQDESGMPNNRFLAERTGGTYSTLKVQPAELEDSGVYFCASSQLLGHSYGYTFGSGTRLTVV.